These T cell receptor beta chains were read from a single sample in a study of blood T cell repertoires in COVID-19. Produced via immunoSEQ multiplex PCR; TCRdb's table is partial and in-frame only. Of fewer than 120,000 clones in the sample, around 90% were seen once. The sequencing input was peripheral blood. Source of these receptors: a human donor in a cohort sampled during active COVID-19. Each CDR3 is given with its conserved first and last residue. The D gene is left open where the match is weak. Clone size is shown for a subset of rows, as once, few, many or a class of expanded clone.

NA	NA	15	TRBV24-1	TRBJ2-5	TGTGCCACCAGTGACCCCCGGGCAGGGCCAGAGACCCAGTACTTC	CATSDPRAGPETQYF
NA	NA	13	TRBV5-8	TRBJ2-7	TGTGCCAGCAGCTTGGAACTCAGGGGTGAGCAGTACTTC	CASSLELRGEQYF
TRBD2	NA	17	TRBV7-8	TRBJ2-1	TGTGCCAGCAGCACTAGACTAGCGGGTTCAGGAAACAATGAGCAGTTCTTC	CASSTRLAGSGNNEQFF
NA	once	17	TRBV28	TRBJ2-7	TGTGCCAGCAGTTTCATTTCGTGGGCGCGACCCTCCTACGAGCAGTACTTC	CASSFISWARPSYEQYF
NA	NA	17	TRBV7-9	TRBJ1-1	TGTGCCAGCAGCTTAGGAGTTCTTGCGGCCATGAACACTGAAGCTTTCTTT	CASSLGVLAAMNTEAFF
NA	NA	14	TRBV6-1	TRBJ1-2	TGTGCCAGCAGTGAGGGAACAGGGCACTATGGCTACACCTTC	CASSEGTGHYGYTF
TRBD1	NA	15	TRBV28	TRBJ1-2	TGTGCCAGCACTTTAAACAGGGGGCACTACTATGGCTACACCTTC	CASTLNRGHYYGYTF
NA	once	17	TRBV28	TRBJ1-3	TGTGCCAGCAGTTTACCACTGGGGAGCGACGATGGAAACACCATATATTTT	CASSLPLGSDDGNTIYF
TRBD2	NA	12	TRBV19	TRBJ2-1	TGTGCCAGTAGTATAATAGCGGGAGAGCAGTTCTTC	CASSIIAGEQFF
NA	NA	15	TRBV21-1	TRBJ2-1	TGTGCCAGCAGCACTCCAGCACAAGAGGACAATGAGCAGTTCTTC	CASSTPAQEDNEQFF
TRBD2	once	15	TRBV3-1/TRBV3-2	TRBJ2-3	TGTGCCAGCAGCCAGGGACTAGCGGGGACAGATACGCAGTATTTT	CASSQGLAGTDTQYF
NA	NA	13	TRBV7-9	TRBJ2-7	TGTGCCAGCAGCTCCCCCCCCGCCTACGAGCAGTACTTC	CASSSPPAYEQYF
TRBD2	NA	17	TRBV29-1	TRBJ2-1	TGCAGCGTGCTGGGGCTAGCGGGGGGTCCCTCCTACAATGAGCAGTTCTTC	CSVLGLAGGPSYNEQFF
TRBD2	NA	15	TRBV14	TRBJ2-5	TGTGCCAGCAGCCAAGGTCTAGCGGGAGTTGAGACCCAGTACTTC	CASSQGLAGVETQYF
NA	NA	11	TRBV28	TRBJ2-7	TGTGCCAGCAGTCTTCGGTACGAGCAGTACTTC	CASSLRYEQYF
TRBD2	NA	20	TRBV12-5	TRBJ2-1	TGTGCTAGTGGTTTCCCCCGGACTAGCGGGAGCCAGGAGTCCTACAATGAGCAGTTCTTC	CASGFPRTSGSQESYNEQFF
NA	NA	13	TRBV2	TRBJ1-6	TGTGCCAGCAGATTACAGCCTAATTCACCCCTCCACTTT	CASRLQPNSPLHF
NA	NA	15	TRBV11-2	TRBJ2-3	TGTGCCAGCAGTCGCGTCGTGCAGGGCACAGATACGCAGTATTTT	CASSRVVQGTDTQYF
NA	NA	13	TRBV7-2	TRBJ2-5	TGTGCCAGCAGCCCTGAGATACAAGAGACCCAGTACTTC	CASSPEIQETQYF
NA	NA	13	TRBV28	TRBJ1-5	TGTGCCAGCAGTTTCGGTTGGAATCAGCCCCAGCATTTT	CASSFGWNQPQHF
TRBD2	NA	14	TRBV4-1	TRBJ2-7	TGCGCCAGCGGAGCTAGCGGGAGAAACGGCGAGCAGTACTTC	CASGASGRNGEQYF
TRBD1	once	14	TRBV19	TRBJ2-7	TGTGCCAGTAGAAGGACAGGGGCCTCCTACGAGCAGTACTTC	CASRRTGASYEQYF
TRBD1	NA	13	TRBV19	TRBJ1-5	TGTGCCAGTAGAGAACAGGGGACTCAGCCCCAGCATTTT	CASREQGTQPQHF
TRBD2	NA	18	TRBV9	TRBJ2-3	TGTGCCAGCAGCGTGGGACTAGCGGTTACCTCTAGCACAGATACGCAGTATTTT	CASSVGLAVTSSTDTQYF
TRBD2	NA	14	TRBV28	TRBJ2-1	TGTGCCAGCAGCCTTAGCGGGAGGTACAATGAGCAGTTCTTC	CASSLSGRYNEQFF
NA	once	12	TRBV30	TRBJ1-2	TGTGCCTGGAGTACCGGACAGCATGGCTACACCTTC	CAWSTGQHGYTF
TRBD2	NA	14	TRBV10-2	TRBJ2-5	TGCGCCAGCCTGGGACTAGCGGGTGCCCAGACCCAGTACTTC	CASLGLAGAQTQYF
NA	NA	15	TRBV6-5	TRBJ2-7	TGTGCCAGCAGTTACAGAGGGACAAGGGACGGCGAGCAGTACTTC	CASSYRGTRDGEQYF
NA	NA	14	TRBV7-2	TRBJ1-1	TGTGCCAGCAGCTTAGTCCGGGTCTACACTGAAGCTTTCTTT	CASSLVRVYTEAFF
TRBD2	NA	16	TRBV4-1	TRBJ2-7	TGCGCCAGCAGCCAAGGTCAGCTAGCGGGACCCTACGAGCAGTACTTC	CASSQGQLAGPYEQYF
TRBD2	NA	15	TRBV11-2	TRBJ2-3	TGTGCCAGCAGCAACCGTAGCGGGGGGACAGATACGCAGTATTTT	CASSNRSGGTDTQYF
NA	NA	13	TRBV7-2	TRBJ2-1	TGTGCCACGAGTAGCGGCGAATACAATGAGCAGTTCTTC	CATSSGEYNEQFF
TRBD2	NA	14	TRBV19	TRBJ2-3	TGTGCCAGTAAAACGGTGGGGACTAGCGGTACGCAGTATTTT	CASKTVGTSGTQYF
TRBD2	NA	17	TRBV15	TRBJ2-2	TGTGCCACCAGCAGATTCCGGACTAGCGGGAACACCGGGGAGCTGTTTTTT	CATSRFRTSGNTGELFF
TRBD1	NA	14	TRBV5-1	TRBJ1-3	TGCGCCAGCAGCCCCGGGACAGGGGGAAACACCATATATTTT	CASSPGTGGNTIYF
NA	NA	14	TRBV6-5	TRBJ1-5	TGTGCCACCAGCCCCTCAGGCTCTCATGGGCCCCAGCATTTT	CATSPSGSHGPQHF
TRBD1	NA	13	TRBV2	TRBJ1-1	TGTGCCAGCAGCACTGACAGGGACACTGAAGCTTTCTTT	CASSTDRDTEAFF
NA	NA	13	TRBV25-1	TRBJ2-2	TGTGCCACCACAGGGTCGAGGTCCGGGGAGCTGTTTTTT	CATTGSRSGELFF
NA	NA	17	TRBV10-3	TRBJ1-5	TGTGCCATCAGTGAGGGCAGGCGGGCGGAGGGCAATCAGCCCCAGCATTTT	CAISEGRRAEGNQPQHF
TRBD2	NA	15	TRBV11-3	TRBJ2-3	TGTGCCAGCAGCCCGGGACTAAGTAGCGGAGATACGCAGTATTTT	CASSPGLSSGDTQYF
TRBD2	NA	15	TRBV6-2/TRBV6-3	TRBJ2-1	TGTGCCAGCAGCTCCGGACTAGCGGCCCACAATGAGCAGTTCTTC	CASSSGLAAHNEQFF
TRBD1	NA	16	TRBV2	TRBJ1-1	TGTGCCAGCAGTGAATACGCCGACAGGGTTACGGATGAAGCTTTCTTT	CASSEYADRVTDEAFF
TRBD1	NA	14	TRBV6-6	TRBJ2-2	TGTGCCAGCAGTTACCTAGGGGGCGCCGGGGAGCTGTTTTTT	CASSYLGGAGELFF
NA	NA	12	TRBV10-3	TRBJ1-2	TGTGCCATCAGTGAGCTGGGCCCGGGCTACACCTTC	CAISELGPGYTF
NA	NA	13	TRBV7-9	TRBJ2-1	TGTGCCAGCAGCTTATCACGGGTCAATGAGCAGTTCTTC	CASSLSRVNEQFF
TRBD1	NA	15	TRBV7-9	TRBJ1-1	TGTGCCAGCAGCAGCTACAGGGGATTAAACACTGAAGCTTTCTTT	CASSSYRGLNTEAFF
TRBD2	NA	16	TRBV3-1/TRBV3-2	TRBJ2-4	TGTGCCAGCAGCCGTACGGGAGGGATCGCCGGAAACATTCAGTACTTC	CASSRTGGIAGNIQYF
NA	NA	15	TRBV7-9	TRBJ2-1	TGTGCCAGCAGTTTCTTGACTAGTGCTTACAATGAGCAGTTCTTC	CASSFLTSAYNEQFF
NA	once	15	TRBV15	TRBJ2-2	TGTGCCACCAGCAGAGCAGGGGTGGACACCGGGGAGCTGTTTTTT	CATSRAGVDTGELFF
NA	NA	17	TRBV2	TRBJ2-6	TGTGCCAGCAGTGAGGAGGGAGTCCTCTCTGGGGCCAACGTCCTGACTTTC	CASSEEGVLSGANVLTF
NA	NA	15	TRBV4-2	TRBJ2-2	TGTGCCAGCAGCTACGGGACTCAAGACACCGGGGAGCTGTTTTTT	CASSYGTQDTGELFF
TRBD1	NA	14	TRBV18	TRBJ2-7	TGTGCCAGCTCACGGGACAGGGGATCCTACGAGCAGTACTTC	CASSRDRGSYEQYF
NA	NA	15	TRBV9	TRBJ1-6	TGTGCCAGCAGCGTCACCGGGACTCTTAATTCACCCCTCCACTTT	CASSVTGTLNSPLHF
TRBD1	NA	13	TRBV29-1	TRBJ1-2	TGCAGCGTGGCGAGACAGGGGGCGGTGGGCTACACCTTC	CSVARQGAVGYTF
TRBD2	NA	15	TRBV5-1	TRBJ2-3	TGCGCCAGCAGCTTGCTTGTAGCGGGAGCGGATACGCAGTATTTT	CASSLLVAGADTQYF